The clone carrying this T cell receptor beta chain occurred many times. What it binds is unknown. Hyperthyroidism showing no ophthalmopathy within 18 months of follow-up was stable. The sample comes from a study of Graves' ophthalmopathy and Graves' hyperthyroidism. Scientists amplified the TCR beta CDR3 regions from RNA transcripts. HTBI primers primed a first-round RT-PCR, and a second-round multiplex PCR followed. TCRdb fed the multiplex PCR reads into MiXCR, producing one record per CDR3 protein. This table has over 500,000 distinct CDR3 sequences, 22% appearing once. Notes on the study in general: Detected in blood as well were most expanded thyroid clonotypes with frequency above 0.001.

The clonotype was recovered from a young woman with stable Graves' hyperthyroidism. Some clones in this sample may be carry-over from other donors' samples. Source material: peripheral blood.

DNA for the CDR3: TGTGCCAGCAGCTTTGGCGTAAACTACGAGCAGTACTTC. Encoded protein: CASSFGVNYEQYF. The J gene is TRBJ2-7, the V gene TRBV5-6, with unresolved D. Per the germline V gene, CDR1 is SGHDT and CDR2 is YYEEEE. CDR3 size: 13 residues. The V end was cut by 2 bases, the J end by 3 bases, with 9 bases between.